Each of the 20 T cell receptor beta chains below was sequenced from the same sample in a study of blood T cell repertoires in COVID-19. Assay: immunoSEQ multiplex PCR; the TCRdb copy retains only in-frame clones and omits some. There are over 250,000 clones in the sample; 87% occur only once, and approximately 1.4% lies in the top ten. Sequenced input: peripheral blood. The receptors derive from a woman aged 35 to 49 who had recovered from COVID-19.

This chain links TRBV2 with TRBJ2-5; no clear D gene. The CDR3 spans 12 residues. Trimming cost V 4 bases and J 5 bases, with 8 bases left between them. Germline CDR1 and CDR2: SNHLY and FYNNEI. CDR3 loop: CASSAGRETQYF. CDR3 sequence (DNA): TGTGCCAGCAGTGCAGGAAGGGAGACCCAGTACTTC.

This clone has only a few counts. This rearrangement joins TRBV6-5 to TRBJ1-1, with no clear D. The germline gives CDR1 MNHEY, CDR2 SVGAGI. CDR3 length equals 12 residues. Between the trimmed V and J ends, which lost 8 bases and 5 bases, there was a span of 12 bases. As DNA, the CDR3 is TGTGCCAGCCGAGCGGCAAGGACTGAAGCTTTCTTT. Translation: CASRAARTEAFF.

This chain uses TRBV6-5 with TRBJ1-1; no clear D gene. The CDR3 is made up of 12 amino acids. Germline V lookup: CDR1 MNHEY, CDR2 SVGAGI. Trimming stripped 4 bases from V and 6 bases from J, with 9 bases between. The CDR3 coding sequence is TGTGCCAGCAGTTCAGGTAACTCTGAAGCTTTCTTT. Its translation is CASSSGNSEAFF.

V usage is TRBV9 and J usage is TRBJ1-2; 8 bases agree with TRBD1. Germline CDR1 reads SGDLS; CDR2 reads YYNGEE. Trimming removed 3 bases from V and 5 bases from J; junction bases left unmatched: 6. This CDR3 region has 14 residues. CDR3 in DNA: TGTGCCAGCAGCGGGACAGGGTATCGGTATGGCTACACCTTC. Its translation: CASSGTGYRYGYTF.

This clone was detected only once. This chain links TRBV20-1 with TRBJ1-4; D uncertain. The CDR3 loop spans 11 amino acids. Trimming stripped 6 bases from V and 8 bases from J, with 10 bases between. Germline CDR1 and CDR2: DFQATT and SNEGSKA (reference sequence). The CDR3 coding sequence is TGCAGTGCGGGCCGGGAGGAAAAACTGTTTTTT. It codes for CSAGREEKLFF.

The table lists this clone with a count of one. The chain links TRBV7-9 to TRBJ2-7, with 8 bases fitting TRBD2. Germline assignment: CDR1 SEHNR and CDR2 FQNEAQ (reference sequence). This CDR3 spans 12 amino acids. The junction had 2 bases not matched to a gene; V was cut back by 4 bases and J by 6 bases. CDR3 loop: CASSSLAGEQYF. CDR3 in DNA: TGTGCCAGCAGCTCCCTAGCGGGCGAGCAGTACTTC.

V usage is TRBV11-2 and J usage is TRBJ1-1, with D uncertain. CDR1 SGHAT and CDR2 FQNNGV come from the germline V gene. The CDR3 totals 16 residues. V lost 1 base, J lost 5 bases, and 17 bases lay in between. The CDR3 nucleotides read TGTGCCAGCAGCTTAGTCGGTTATGGGGAGAGAACTGAAGCTTTCTTT. Amino acid sequence: CASSLVGYGERTEAFF.

The chain uses TRBV5-1 and TRBJ1-4; D perhaps matches TRBD1 (6 bases). V shed 0 bases and J shed 4 bases, with 10 bases lying between them. The CDR3 totals 15 residues. The germline gives CDR1 SGHRS, CDR2 YFSETQ. CDR3 nucleotide sequence: TGCGCCAGCAGCTTGGGGACAGTTTATAATGAAAAACTGTTTTTT. It specifies CASSLGTVYNEKLFF.

J is TRBJ2-5 and V is TRBV4-1; D might be TRBD2 (7 bases). Germline lookup yields CDR1 MGHRA and CDR2 YSYEKL. With 0 bases removed from V and 2 bases from J, the gap between germline ends came to 16 bases. This CDR3 region has 17 residues. CDR3 DNA: TGCGCCAGCAGCCAAGAAGGTCCCAGGGGACTACAAGAGACCCAGTACTTC. Residues: CASSQEGPRGLQETQYF.

The chain carries TRBV5-6 and TRBJ1-5, with D tentatively TRBD1 (5 bases). CDR3 length: 16 residues. Trimming cost V 1 base and J 0 bases, with 11 bases left between them. Per germline, CDR1 SGHDT and CDR2 YYEEEE. CDR3 residues: CASSLKGLYSNQPQHF. The DNA for the CDR3 is TGTGCCAGCAGCTTGAAGGGGCTGTATAGCAATCAGCCCCAGCATTTT.

The chain couples TRBV2 to TRBJ1-1; 8 positions match TRBD1. CDR1 SNHLY and CDR2 FYNNEI come from the germline V gene. With V trimmed by 6 bases and J by 2 bases, 5 bases remained unmatched. The CDR3 loop spans 14 amino acids. Written as DNA, the CDR3 is TGTGCCAGCAGGGACAGGGTTGGCAACACTGAAGCTTTCTTT. Protein: CASRDRVGNTEAFF. Variable domain in full (rest from reference TRBV2 and TRBJ1-1): EPEVTQTPSHQVTQMGQEVILRCVPISNHLYFYWYRQILGQKVEFLVSFYNNEISEKSEIFDDQFSVERPDGSNFTLKIRSTKLEDSAMYFCASRDRVGNTEAFFGQGTRLTVV.

The chain carries TRBV7-2 and TRBJ2-3; 8 nucleotides line up with TRBD2. The trim removed 5 bases at V and 1 base at J, leaving 8 bases unmatched. Germline V gene sequence: CDR1 SGHTA, CDR2 FQGNSA. The CDR3 is made up of 16 amino acids. CDR3 nucleotide sequence: TGTGCCAGCAGCCGCGGGCCAGCGGGGGGCACAGATACGCAGTATTTT. The encoded protein is CASSRGPAGGTDTQYF.

The chain has TRBV10-3 and TRBJ1-1; D remains ambiguous. V was cut by 7 bases and J by 0 bases, with 18 bases left in between. Germline assignment: CDR1 ENHRY and CDR2 SYGVKD. This CDR3 comprises 16 residues. CDR3 sequence (DNA): TGTGCCATCACTAGTTCCTTCGCGGCTTTGAACACTGAAGCTTTCTTT. Translated, it gives CAITSSFAALNTEAFF.

This chain joins TRBV11-1 and TRBJ1-1; 7 positions match TRBD1. This CDR3 spans 15 amino acids. J was trimmed by 0 bases and V by 4 bases; bases with no gene match: 5. The V gene's germline CDR1 is SGHAT and CDR2 FQDESV (reference sequence). The CDR3 DNA follows: TGTGCCAGCAGCTCCGACAGGGAAATGAACACTGAAGCTTTCTTT. Its protein is CASSSDREMNTEAFF.

The rearrangement joins TRBV6-2 or TRBV6-3 to TRBJ2-7, with TRBD1 identical over 7 bases. CDR1 and CDR2 from the germline V gene are MNHEY and SVGEGT. V trimming: 2 bases; J trimming: 9 bases; junction bases outside the gene matches: 13. This CDR3 comprises 15 residues. The DNA of the CDR3 is TGTGCCAGCAGTTACCCCCCGGGACAGTCTCTTTCGCAGTACTTC. The encoded protein is CASSYPPGQSLSQYF.

V usage is TRBV6-6 and J usage is TRBJ2-2; 7 nucleotides align to TRBD1. With V trimmed by 8 bases and J by 0 bases, 0 bases remained unmatched. The CDR3 sequence is 13 residues long. The germline V gene has CDR1 MNHNY and CDR2 SVGAGI (reference sequence). The CDR3 DNA reads as TGTGCCAGCCAGGGGGCGAACACCGGGGAGCTGTTTTTT. This sequence encodes CASQGANTGELFF.

This sequence joins TRBV30 and TRBJ1-6, with D possibly being TRBD1 (5 bases). Germline lookup yields CDR1 GTSNPN and CDR2 SVGIG (reference sequence). V gave up 2 bases and J gave up 7 bases, with 18 bases separating them. The CDR3 totals 16 residues. The CDR3 loop is CAWSRSRGYTNSPLHF. Written as DNA, the CDR3 is TGTGCCTGGAGTAGATCAAGGGGCTATACCAATTCACCCCTCCACTTT.

The chain links TRBV13 to TRBJ2-2, with TRBD2 as a possible D gene (6 bases). CDR1 is PRHDT and CDR2 is FYEKMQ in the germline V gene (reference sequence). The CDR3 runs 15 residues. V shed 3 bases and J shed 3 bases, with 11 bases lying between them. The CDR3 DNA follows: TGTGCCAGCAGCTTTAGCGGCGGCTACACCGGGGAGCTGTTTTTT. It yields the protein CASSFSGGYTGELFF.

The chain links TRBV2 to TRBJ2-5, with 7 bases aligning to TRBD2. This CDR3 is built from 13 residues. V lost 6 bases, J lost 7 bases, and 8 bases stayed unmatched. Germline CDR1 is SNHLY and CDR2 is FYNNEI. The CDR3 DNA is TGTGCCAGCAGGCGGGAGAGCTCGGGGACCCAGTACTTC. This gives the protein CASRRESSGTQYF.

The rearrangement joins TRBV2 to TRBJ1-6, with D unresolved. CDR1 SNHLY and CDR2 FYNNEI come from the germline V gene. The CDR3 consists of 14 residues. CDR3 residues: CAKQILRENSPLHF. DNA of the CDR3: TGTGCAAAACAGATCCTAAGGGAGAATTCACCCCTCCACTTT.